This TCR beta chain was captured in a study of CD8+CD57+ T cells in acquired aplastic anemia. Trimming cost V 6 bases and J 0 bases, with 13 bases left between them. The germline gives CDR1 MNHEY, CDR2 SMNVEV (reference sequence). The CDR3 contains 15 residues. It was genomic DNA that served as the template for profiling TCR beta VDJ and CDR3. TCRdb re-called the reads through MiXCR, storing one row per CDR3 protein. This table has 100,000 to 150,000 distinct CDR3 sequences, less than 45% appearing once. Concerning this clonotype: What it recognizes is unknown. A much larger clone is a single base away; this may be a read error.

Broader study findings: It was found that about 31 CD8+ CDR3 sequences were shared between patients and controls. Controls and patients did not differ significantly in CD8+ Simpson's diversity.

This chain joins TRBV27 and TRBJ2-3; D may correspond to TRBD1 or TRBD2 (5 bases each). What was sequenced was sorted CD4+, CD8+, or CD8+CD57+ T cells (not recorded which) from PBMCs. This receptor was obtained from a human donor in good health, serving as a control. The CDR3 is CASSTRGVSTDTQYF. In nucleotides, the CDR3 is TGTGCCAGCAGCACCCGGGGCGTGAGCACAGATACGCAGTATTTT.